Described below is a single T cell receptor beta chain sequence and its context. Its antigen is unidentified. CFSE-labeled sorted T cells met regulatory or mature dendritic cells for less than 6 days. Memory T cells were CD45RO+, naive were CD45RA+, sorted by FACS. The data derive from a study of regulatory dendritic cells for organ transplantation. This CDR3 spans 15 amino acids. Trimming removed 1 base at V and 3 bases at J, with 10 bases between. Germline V gene sequence: CDR1 SGHVS, CDR2 FNYEAQ. Sequenced by immunoSEQ multiplex PCR; TCRdb stores in-frame clones only, minus some. This table holds 12,000 or so clones, over 85% found once.

The clonotype originates from a human donor in good health. The chain links TRBV7-6 to TRBJ1-5; D remains unclear. Sequences were obtained from naive CD8+ T cells from blood cultured with dendritic cells. Subset described: CD45RA+ naive T cells. CDR3 bases: TGTGCCAGCAGCTTAGAGGCCACAGACAATCAGCCCCAGCATTTT. Translated, it gives CASSLEATDNQPQHF.